This TCR beta chain originates from a study of long-term antiretroviral therapy in people with HIV. Overall study: There is a gap of about a decade between the earliest samples and the later 2015 immediate-ART recommendation.

As regards this clone: Its antigen is still unknown.

HIV-positive participants all received treatment in the United States. This CDR3 contains 15 residues. V lost 3 bases to trimming and J lost 7 bases; unmatched junction nucleotides: 9. Germline V gene data show CDR1 as LNHDA and CDR2 as SQIVND (reference sequence). Points from the study as a whole: The clones with expansion before ART were dominant in the repertoire at all time points.

immunoSEQ v3.0 was run at survey level. TCRdb's table, derived via immunoSEQ multiplex PCR, lists solely in-frame clones and lacks some. In the table there are some 40,000 clones, 85% to 95% of which are singletons. The starting material was unsorted PBMCs, obtained roughly 9.5 years after starting antiretroviral therapy. This TCR was recovered from a young man with HIV. The chain couples TRBV19 to TRBJ2-1; 7 bases fit TRBD1. CDR3 DNA: TGTGCCAGTAGTATTGGGCAGGGGGTCAGGAATGAGCAGTTCTTC. Its translation is CASSIGQGVRNEQFF.